The clone carrying this T cell receptor beta chain was recorded many times. Antigen unknown. The sample is drawn from a study of regulatory T cells in long-lasting Graves disease. Study summary: With positive TSH receptor antibodies and over 5 years of antithyroid drugs, Graves' disease was considered persistent.

Documented time point: persistent/refractory GD, antithyroid drugs over 5 years with positive TRAb. Making the TCR library involved RNA that had been extracted from PBMCs. Study results and limitations: Persistent disease samples used TRBV28, TRBJ1-2 and TRBJ2-5 preferentially. Sampling was limited to peripheral blood rather than thyroid tissue.

Between the trimmed V and J ends, which lost 1 base and 0 bases, there was a span of 10 bases. The CDR3 totals 15 residues. The germline V gene has CDR1 MDHEN and CDR2 SYDVKM. Library construction for TCR beta used iRepertoire HTBI primers and Arm-PCR of CDR3 regions. Each CDR3 protein gets one entry after TCRdb re-called the multiplex PCR reads with MiXCR. The sample yields about 460,000 distinct CDR3 sequences, 20% to 25% seen once. The specimen comprised peripheral blood mononuclear cells (PBMCs), sampled when the disease was refractory, from a patient treated with antithyroid drugs. The TCR originated in a female donor with Graves disease. The V call is TRBV28, the J call TRBJ2-7; TRBD1 is a possible D gene (6 bases). The CDR3 spells CASSLSQGHSYEQYF. The CDR3, as DNA: TGTGCCAGCAGTTTATCTCAGGGGCACTCCTACGAGCAGTACTTC.